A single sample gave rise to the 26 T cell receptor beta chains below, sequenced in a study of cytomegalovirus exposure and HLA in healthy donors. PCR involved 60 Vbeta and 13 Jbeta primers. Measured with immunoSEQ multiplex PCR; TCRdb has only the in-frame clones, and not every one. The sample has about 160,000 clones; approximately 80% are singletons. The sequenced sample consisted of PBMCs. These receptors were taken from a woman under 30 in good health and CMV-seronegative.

The DNA of the CDR3 is TGTGCCAGCAGCCAAACAGGGACCCCTGCCTACGAGCAGTACTTC. This translates into CASSQTGTPAYEQYF. V and J are TRBV14 and TRBJ2-7; TRBD1 might be the D (6 bases). The germline gives CDR1 SGHDN, CDR2 FVKESK. The ends were cut back, 2 bases at V and 2 bases at J, with 13 bases in the middle. The CDR3 runs 15 residues.

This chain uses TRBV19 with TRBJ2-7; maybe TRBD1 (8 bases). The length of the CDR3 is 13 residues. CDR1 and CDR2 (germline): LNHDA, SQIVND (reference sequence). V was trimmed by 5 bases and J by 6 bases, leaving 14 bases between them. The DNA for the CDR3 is TGTGCCAGTAGTTCGGACAGGGAGGGCGAGCAGTACTTC. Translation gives CASSSDREGEQYF.

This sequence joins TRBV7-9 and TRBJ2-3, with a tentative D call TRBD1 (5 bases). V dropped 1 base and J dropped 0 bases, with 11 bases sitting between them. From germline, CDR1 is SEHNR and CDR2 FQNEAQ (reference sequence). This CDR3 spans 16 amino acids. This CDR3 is CASSLGSGASTDTQYF. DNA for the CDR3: TGTGCCAGCAGCTTAGGTTCTGGGGCCAGCACAGATACGCAGTATTTT.

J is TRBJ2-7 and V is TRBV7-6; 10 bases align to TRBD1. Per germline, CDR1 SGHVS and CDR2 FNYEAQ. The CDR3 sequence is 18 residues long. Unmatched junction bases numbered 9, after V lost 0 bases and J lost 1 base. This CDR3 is CASSLAIFEGQGSYEQYF. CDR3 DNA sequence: TGTGCCAGCAGCTTAGCGATTTTCGAGGGACAGGGGTCCTACGAGCAGTACTTC.

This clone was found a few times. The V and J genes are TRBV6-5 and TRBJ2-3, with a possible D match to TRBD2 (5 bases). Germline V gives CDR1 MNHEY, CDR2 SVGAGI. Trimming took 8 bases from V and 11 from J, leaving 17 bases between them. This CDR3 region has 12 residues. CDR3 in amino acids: CASGLRGSGQYF. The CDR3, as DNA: TGTGCCAGCGGGCTCCGCGGGTCGGGGCAGTATTTT.

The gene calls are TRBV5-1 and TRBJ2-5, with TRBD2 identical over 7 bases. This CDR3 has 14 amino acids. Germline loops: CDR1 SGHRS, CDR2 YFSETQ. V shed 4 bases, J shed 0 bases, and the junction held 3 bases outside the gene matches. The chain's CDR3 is CASSVLADQETQYF. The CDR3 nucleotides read TGCGCCAGCAGCGTCCTAGCGGACCAAGAGACCCAGTACTTC. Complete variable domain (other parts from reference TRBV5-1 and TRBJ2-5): KAGVTQTPRYLIKTRGQQVTLSCSPISGHRSVSWYQQTPGQGLQFLFEYFSETQRNKGNFPGRFSGRQFSNSRSEMNVSTLELGDSALYLCASSVLADQETQYFGPGTRLLVL.

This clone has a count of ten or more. The CDR3 DNA follows: TGTGCCAGCAGCTTTACGTCCGGGGTCACTGAAGCTTTCTTT. Its translation: CASSFTSGVTEAFF. J is TRBJ1-1 and V is TRBV5-6; D call uncertain. V was pared by 2 bases and J by 4 bases, with 12 bases between. This CDR3 comprises 14 residues. Germline CDR1 reads SGHDT; CDR2 reads YYEEEE.

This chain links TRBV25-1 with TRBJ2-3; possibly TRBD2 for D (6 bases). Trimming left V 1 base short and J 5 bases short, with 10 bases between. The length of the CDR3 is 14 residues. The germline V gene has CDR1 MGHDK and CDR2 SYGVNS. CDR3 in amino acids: CASSEWSGLDTQYF. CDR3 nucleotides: TGTGCCAGCAGTGAATGGAGCGGGCTAGATACGCAGTATTTT.

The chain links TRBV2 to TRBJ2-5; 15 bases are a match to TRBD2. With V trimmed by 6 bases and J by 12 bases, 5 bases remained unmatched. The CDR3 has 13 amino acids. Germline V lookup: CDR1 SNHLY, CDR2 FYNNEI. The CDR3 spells CASRKGLAGGEYF. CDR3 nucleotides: TGTGCCAGCAGAAAAGGACTAGCGGGGGGGGAGTACTTC.

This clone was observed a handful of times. The CDR3 region is CSVDLLTAGAADTQYF. The CDR3 nucleotides read TGCAGCGTTGACTTGCTAACGGCGGGAGCAGCAGATACGCAGTATTTT. The chain employs TRBV29-1 and TRBJ2-3; TRBD2 matches at 7 bases. After removal of 3 bases from V and 4 bases from J, the junction contained 13 bases not matched to a gene. CDR1 and CDR2 (germline): SQVTM, ANQGSEA. The CDR3 sequence is 16 residues long.

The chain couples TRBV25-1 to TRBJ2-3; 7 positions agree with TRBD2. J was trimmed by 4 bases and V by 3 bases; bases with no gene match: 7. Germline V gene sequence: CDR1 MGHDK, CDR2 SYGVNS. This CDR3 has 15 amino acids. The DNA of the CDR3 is TGTGCCAGCAGTGAGGCGGGAGCCTCCCCAGATACGCAGTATTTT. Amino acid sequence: CASSEAGASPDTQYF.

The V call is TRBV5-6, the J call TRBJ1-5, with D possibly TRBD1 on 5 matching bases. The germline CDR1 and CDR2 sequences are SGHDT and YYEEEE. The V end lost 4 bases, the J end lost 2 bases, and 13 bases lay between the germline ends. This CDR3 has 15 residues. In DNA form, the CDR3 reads TGTGCCAGCAGCCGGGGGGGATGGGGCAATCAGCCCCAGCATTTT. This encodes CASSRGGWGNQPQHF.

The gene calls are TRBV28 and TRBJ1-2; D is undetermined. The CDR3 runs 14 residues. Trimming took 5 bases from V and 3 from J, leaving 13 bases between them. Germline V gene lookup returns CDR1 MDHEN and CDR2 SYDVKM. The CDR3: CASSPLQRDYGYTF. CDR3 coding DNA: TGTGCCAGCAGTCCTTTACAGAGGGACTATGGCTACACCTTC.

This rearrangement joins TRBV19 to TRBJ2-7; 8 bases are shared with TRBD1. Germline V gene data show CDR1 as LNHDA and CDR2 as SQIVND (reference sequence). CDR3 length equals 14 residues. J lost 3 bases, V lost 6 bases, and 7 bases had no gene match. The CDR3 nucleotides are TGTGCCAGTAGCCCGGGACAGGTCAACTACGAGCAGTACTTC. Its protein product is CASSPGQVNYEQYF.

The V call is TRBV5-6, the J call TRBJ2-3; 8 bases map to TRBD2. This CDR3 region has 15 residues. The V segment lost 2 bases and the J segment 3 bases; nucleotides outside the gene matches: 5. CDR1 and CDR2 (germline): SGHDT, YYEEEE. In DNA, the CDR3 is TGTGCCAGCAGCTTCCCTAGCGGGTATACAGATACGCAGTATTTT. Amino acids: CASSFPSGYTDTQYF.

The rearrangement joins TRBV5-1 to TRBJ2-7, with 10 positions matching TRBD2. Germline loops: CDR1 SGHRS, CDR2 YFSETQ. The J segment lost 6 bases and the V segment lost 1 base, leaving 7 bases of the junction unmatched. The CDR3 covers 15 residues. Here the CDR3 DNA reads TGCGCCAGCAGCTTGTCTAGCGGGAGTGTTCGCGAGCAGTACTTC. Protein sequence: CASSLSSGSVREQYF.

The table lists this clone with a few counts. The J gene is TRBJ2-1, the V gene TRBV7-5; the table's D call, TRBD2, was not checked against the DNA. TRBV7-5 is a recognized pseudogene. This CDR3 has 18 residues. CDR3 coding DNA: TGTGCCAGAAGCCTAACTCACAGGACTAGCGGGAGGAGAAATGAGCAGTTCTTC. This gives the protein CARSLTHRTSGRRNEQFF.

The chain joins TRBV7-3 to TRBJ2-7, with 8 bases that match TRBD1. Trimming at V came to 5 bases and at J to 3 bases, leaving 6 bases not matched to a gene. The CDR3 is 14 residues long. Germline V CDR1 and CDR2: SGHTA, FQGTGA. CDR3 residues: CASSPTGQDYEQYF. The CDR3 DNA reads TGTGCCAGCAGCCCCACGGGACAGGACTACGAGCAGTACTTC.

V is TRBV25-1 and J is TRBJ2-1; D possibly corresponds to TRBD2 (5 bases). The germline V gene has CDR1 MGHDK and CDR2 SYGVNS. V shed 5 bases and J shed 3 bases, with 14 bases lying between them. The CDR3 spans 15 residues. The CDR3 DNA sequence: TGTGCCAGCAGTAGCCCGGGGTTGGGCTACAATGAGCAGTTCTTC. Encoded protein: CASSSPGLGYNEQFF.

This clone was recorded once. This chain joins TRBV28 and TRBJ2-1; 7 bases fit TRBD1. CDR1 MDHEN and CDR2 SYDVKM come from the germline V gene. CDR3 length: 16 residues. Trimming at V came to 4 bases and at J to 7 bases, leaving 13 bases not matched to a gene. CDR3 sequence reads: CASSSHRGEDLNEQFF. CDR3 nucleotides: TGTGCCAGCAGTTCCCACAGGGGCGAGGATTTGAATGAGCAGTTCTTC.

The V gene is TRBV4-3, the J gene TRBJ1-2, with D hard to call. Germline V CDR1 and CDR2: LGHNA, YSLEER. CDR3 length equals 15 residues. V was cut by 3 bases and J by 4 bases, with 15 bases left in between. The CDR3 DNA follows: TGCGCCAGCAGCCACCTCGGAGCTCTATTCTATGGCTACACCTTC. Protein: CASSHLGALFYGYTF.

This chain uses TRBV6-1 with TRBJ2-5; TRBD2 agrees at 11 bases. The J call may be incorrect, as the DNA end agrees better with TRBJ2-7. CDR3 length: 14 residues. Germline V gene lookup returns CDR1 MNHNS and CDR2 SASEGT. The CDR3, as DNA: TGTGCCAGCAGCACTAGCGGGAGAGGGCACGAGCAGTACTTC. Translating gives CASSTSGRGHEQYF.

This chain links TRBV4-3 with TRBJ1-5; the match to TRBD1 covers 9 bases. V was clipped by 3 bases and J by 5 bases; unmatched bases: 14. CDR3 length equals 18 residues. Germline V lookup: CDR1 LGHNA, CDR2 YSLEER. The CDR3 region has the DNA TGCGCCAGCAGCCAGACTGTCTATTCCGGGACAGGGTATCAGCCCCAGCATTTT. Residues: CASSQTVYSGTGYQPQHF.

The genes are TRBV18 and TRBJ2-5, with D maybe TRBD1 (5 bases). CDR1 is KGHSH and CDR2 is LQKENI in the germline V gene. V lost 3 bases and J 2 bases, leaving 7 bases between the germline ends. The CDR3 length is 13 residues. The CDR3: CASSPGRQETQYF. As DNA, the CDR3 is TGTGCCAGCTCACCGGGGCGGCAAGAGACCCAGTACTTC.

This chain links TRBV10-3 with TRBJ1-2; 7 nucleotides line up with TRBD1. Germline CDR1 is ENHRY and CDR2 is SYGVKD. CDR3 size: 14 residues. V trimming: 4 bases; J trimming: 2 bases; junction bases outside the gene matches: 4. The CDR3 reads CAISVGTENYGYTF. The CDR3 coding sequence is TGTGCCATCAGTGTAGGGACAGAAAACTATGGCTACACCTTC.

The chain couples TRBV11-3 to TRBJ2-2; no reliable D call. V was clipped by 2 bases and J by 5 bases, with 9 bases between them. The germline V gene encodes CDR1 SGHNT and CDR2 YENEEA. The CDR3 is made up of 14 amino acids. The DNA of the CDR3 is TGTGCCAGCAGCTTAATTACTGAGACCGGGGAGCTGTTTTTT. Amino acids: CASSLITETGELFF.